Below, one T cell receptor (beta chain) is given with its context. Its antigen remains unknown. Sequencing used immunoSEQ multiplex PCR; TCRdb keeps in-frame clones, though not all of them. In the table there are some 350,000 clones, approximately 90% of which are singletons. The data derive from a study of Ad26.COV2.S vaccination and SARS-CoV-2 variants. Whole-study results and caveats: Measurements of TCR breadth and depth may have given underestimates of the total T cell responses. Vaccinated individuals (as opposed to placebo recipients) had higher spike-specific TCR breadth. For non-spike TCRs, breadth in vaccine recipients resembled that in placebo recipients. There was reportedly substantial breadth in spike-specific CD8+ and CD4+ T cell responses after vaccination.

CDR3 length: 15 residues. CDR1 is MNHNY, CDR2 SVGAGI, per germline (reference sequence). Trimming at V came to 6 bases and at J to 7 bases, leaving 8 bases not matched to a gene. The clonotype was recovered from a human donor who had recovered from COVID-19. The V call is TRBV6-6, the J call TRBJ2-2; 10 bases are a match to TRBD2. This specimen was peripheral blood, taken after recovery from COVID-19. Here the CDR3 reads CASSPTSGVIGELFF. CDR3 DNA sequence: TGTGCCAGCAGCCCAACTAGCGGGGTGATCGGGGAGCTGTTTTTT.